This entry describes one TCR beta chain. The data are from a study of blood T cell repertoires in COVID-19. Overall study: In each case, the material was cDNA or gDNA derived from T cells, B-cell-depleted T cells, or PBMCs.

Authors' methods: Nucleated cell counts were estimated from reference gene primer amplification. Only in-frame clones appear in the TCRdb table, and some are missing; sequencing was by immunoSEQ multiplex PCR. V, J and clone size are those of that table, while D and trimming were read from the DNA. Seen here are more than 300,000 clones, around 90% observed once, and the top ten hold 5% to 7%. J gave up 1 base and V 6 bases, and 8 bases lay outside the gene matches. The germline V gene has CDR1 LNHDA and CDR2 SQIVND (reference sequence). This CDR3 has 16 residues. The J gene is TRBJ2-1, the V gene TRBV19, with 8 bases that match TRBD1. Sequenced sample: peripheral blood. This TCR derives from a young man who had recovered from COVID-19. Here the CDR3 reads CASRSWTGMSYNEQFF. For the CDR3, the DNA is TGTGCCAGTAGGTCCTGGACAGGGATGTCCTACAATGAGCAGTTCTTC.